A single sample is the source of the 10 T cell receptor beta chains below, sequenced in a study of early T cells in non-severe SARS-CoV-2 infection. Each CDR3 protein is one row after TCRdb ran MiXCR on the 5' RACE reads. The profile covers 70,000 to 75,000 distinct CDR3 sequences, with roughly 13% appearing a single time and about 14% taken by the ten largest. The sequenced sample was whole blood. The receptors here all came from an adult who was a healthcare worker with PCR-confirmed SARS-CoV-2 infection or an uninfected control (not recorded which).

The chain combines TRBV12-3 or TRBV12-4 with TRBJ1-1; the D gene is possibly TRBD1 (6 bases). Trimming pared 5 bases from V and 3 bases from J, leaving 10 bases between. The CDR3 contains 13 residues. The CDR3 reads CASSLRTDTEAFF. The CDR3 coding sequence is TGTGCCAGCAGTCTGCGGACAGACACTGAAGCTTTCTTT.

This chain links TRBV6-1 with TRBJ1-1; the D gene is possibly TRBD1 (5 bases). The CDR3 covers 13 residues. The V end lost 4 bases, the J end lost 5 bases, and 11 bases lay between the germline ends. The germline gives CDR1 MNHNS, CDR2 SASEGT. The CDR3 sequence: CASSGGVATEAFF. The CDR3 bases are TGTGCCAGCAGTGGAGGGGTTGCAACTGAAGCTTTCTTT.

CDR3 bases: TGCGCCAGCAGCGCCATTGACAGGATCTACGAGCAGTACTTC. It yields the protein CASSAIDRIYEQYF. V gene TRBV5-1 combines with J gene TRBJ2-7, with D perhaps matching TRBD1 (6 bases). The V gene's germline CDR1 is SGHRS and CDR2 YFSETQ. The germline V and J ends were trimmed by 4 bases and 3 bases, with 14 bases remaining between them. The CDR3 has 14 amino acids.

V gene TRBV10-3 combines with J gene TRBJ1-1, with 7 bases matching TRBD1. CDR1 is ENHRY and CDR2 is SYGVKD in the germline V gene. Losses at the gene ends were 11 bases for V and 1 base for J; bases not matched to a gene: 10. The CDR3 runs to 14 residues. CDR3: CAVVQGEGNTEAFF. CDR3 in DNA: TGTGCCGTAGTTCAGGGGGAGGGGAACACTGAAGCTTTCTTT.

This clonotype was counted between two and nine times. V usage is TRBV3-1 and J usage is TRBJ1-3; D is unresolved. Trimming shortened V by 1 base and J by 0 bases, and 10 bases separated the two germline ends. CDR1 LGHDT and CDR2 YNNKEL come from the germline V gene (reference sequence). This CDR3 spans 16 amino acids. CDR3 DNA sequence: TGTGCCAGCAGCCAAGTCGGACTGAACTCTGGAAACACCATATATTTT. It yields the protein CASSQVGLNSGNTIYF.

V usage is TRBV11-2 and J usage is TRBJ2-1; 11 bases agree with TRBD2. The CDR3 extends over 16 amino acids. The trim removed 2 bases at V and 6 bases at J, leaving 6 bases unmatched. Germline values: CDR1 SGHAT, CDR2 FQNNGV. The CDR3: CASSLNLAGGLNEQFF. CDR3 nucleotides: TGTGCCAGCAGCTTAAATCTAGCGGGGGGCCTCAATGAGCAGTTCTTC.

In this sample, this clonotype turned up a few times. V is TRBV27 and J is TRBJ2-3, with 8 bases matching TRBD1. This CDR3 region has 15 residues. Germline CDR1 is MNHEY and CDR2 is SMNVEV (reference sequence). The V gene end was trimmed by 5 bases and the J gene end by 2 bases; junction bases not matched to a gene: 6. CDR3 nucleotides: TGTGCCAGCAGTGCACAGGGGGACCCCACAGATACGCAGTATTTT. The encoded protein is CASSAQGDPTDTQYF.

The rearrangement uses TRBV2 and TRBJ2-1; D might be TRBD2 (6 bases). The germline V gene has CDR1 SNHLY and CDR2 FYNNEI. This CDR3 has 15 residues. V was pared by 4 bases and J by 2 bases, with 12 bases between. CDR3 DNA: TGTGCCAGCAGTGGGCGCGGGGCCCCCTACAATGAGCAGTTCTTC. It translates to CASSGRGAPYNEQFF.

In its sample, this clonotype was seen a few times. This rearrangement joins TRBV2 to TRBJ2-2; D not certain. V was shortened by 7 bases and J by 1 base, with 7 bases between the two germline ends. CDR3 length: 13 amino acids. Germline lookup yields CDR1 SNHLY and CDR2 FYNNEI. The CDR3 region has the DNA TGTGCCAGCATTCGAGAGAACACCGGGGAGCTGTTTTTT. This translates into CASIRENTGELFF.

The genes are TRBV14 and TRBJ2-7, with TRBD1 matching 7 bases. Germline lookup yields CDR1 SGHDN and CDR2 FVKESK. The CDR3 spans 16 residues. Germline trimming cut 0 bases from V and 2 bases from J; bases unmatched to any gene: 7. The CDR3 region is CASSQERTGAPYEQYF. In DNA form, the CDR3 reads TGTGCCAGCAGCCAAGAGAGAACAGGGGCCCCCTACGAGCAGTACTTC.